The rows below give T cell receptor beta chains drawn from one sample of a study of T cells in tumors after PD-1 blockade. Profiling relied on immunoSEQ multiplex PCR, and the TCRdb table lists in-frame clones only, not all of them. The sample has 20,000 to 25,000 clones; about three quarters are singletons. The sequencing here drew on PBMCs, taken before anti-PD-1 treatment. These receptor sequences come from a human donor with basal cell carcinoma. CDR3s include the opening cysteine and the closing phenylalanine or tryptophan. The D gene is left open where the match is weak. For some rows the clone size is stated as once, few or many, or as a class when expanded; others skip it.

CDR3,DNA,V,J,size,D
CATSEGGARVGSSYNEQFF,TGTGCCACCAGTGAAGGGGGGGCGCGGGTGGGGAGCTCCTACAATGAGCAGTTCTTC,TRBV2,TRBJ2-1,few,.
CASSNRETKNIQYF,TGTGCCAGCAGCAACAGGGAGACCAAAAACATTCAGTACTTC,TRBV3-1/TRBV3-2,TRBJ2-4,once,.
CASRRDRAARTLHF,TGCGCCAGCAGACGAGACAGGGCCGCCAGAACCCTCCACTTT,TRBV10-2,TRBJ1-6,.,TRBD1
CASSQGLAGGETQYF,TGTGCCAGCAGCCAAGGCCTAGCGGGGGGGGAGACCCAGTACTTC,TRBV3-1/TRBV3-2,TRBJ2-5,once,TRBD2
CASSPTLGGRKPYEQYF,TGTGCCAGCAGCCCCACCTTGGGGGGACGGAAGCCGTACGAGCAGTACTTC,TRBV14,TRBJ2-7,few,.
CASSSGLAGRTDTQYF,TGTGCCAGCAGCTCGGGACTAGCGGGGCGCACAGATACGCAGTATTTT,TRBV7-3,TRBJ2-3,.,TRBD2
CASSPSSAGGSYEQYF,TGTGCCAGCAGCCCCTCGTCAGCGGGGGGCTCCTACGAGCAGTACTTC,TRBV7-2,TRBJ2-7,.,TRBD2
CASSLGGQPQHF,TGTGCCAGCAGTTTAGGGGGTCAGCCCCAGCATTTT,TRBV28,TRBJ1-5,.,.
CASSQGLAGPTDTQYF,TGTGCCAGCTCACAGGGACTAGCGGGGCCGACGGATACGCAGTATTTT,TRBV18,TRBJ2-3,once,TRBD2
CPSCDGWAGVGSSYNEQFF,TGTCCCAGCTGTGACGGGTGGGCGGGGGTGGGGAGCTCCTACAATGAGCAGTTCTTC,TRBV2,TRBJ2-1,few,TRBD2
CASSEGPEGGYEQYF,TGTGCCAGCAGTGAAGGTCCCGAGGGGGGCTACGAGCAGTACTTC,TRBV6-1,TRBJ2-7,medium-sized,.
CASSYIGAYGYTF,TGTGCCAGTAGTTACATCGGGGCTTATGGCTACACCTTC,TRBV19,TRBJ1-2,few,.